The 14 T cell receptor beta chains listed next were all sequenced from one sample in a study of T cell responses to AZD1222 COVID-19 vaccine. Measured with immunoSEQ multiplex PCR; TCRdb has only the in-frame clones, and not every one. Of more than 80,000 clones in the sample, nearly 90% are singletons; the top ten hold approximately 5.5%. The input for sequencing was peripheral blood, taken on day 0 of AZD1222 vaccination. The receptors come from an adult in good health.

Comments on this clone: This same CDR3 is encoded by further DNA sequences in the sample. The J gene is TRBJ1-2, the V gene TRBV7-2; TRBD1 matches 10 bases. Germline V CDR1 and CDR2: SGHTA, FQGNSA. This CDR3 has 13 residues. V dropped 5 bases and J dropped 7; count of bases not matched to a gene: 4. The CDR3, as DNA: TGTGCCAGCAGCCCGGGACAGGGGCTTGGCTACACCTTC. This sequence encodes CASSPGQGLGYTF.

The DNA for the CDR3 is TGTGCCAGCGAAACTAGCTCTGGAAACACCATATATTTT. It codes for CASETSSGNTIYF. The rearrangement links TRBV12-3 or TRBV12-4 to TRBJ1-3; unclear D gene. V dropped 8 bases and J dropped 0 bases, with 8 bases sitting between them. This CDR3 comprises 13 residues.

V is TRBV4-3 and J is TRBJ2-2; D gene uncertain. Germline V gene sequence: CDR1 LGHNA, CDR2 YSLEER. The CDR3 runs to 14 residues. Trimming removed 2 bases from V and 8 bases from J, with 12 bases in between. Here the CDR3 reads CASSQTVKIGELFF. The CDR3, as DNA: TGCGCCAGCAGCCAAACCGTTAAGATAGGGGAGCTGTTTTTT.

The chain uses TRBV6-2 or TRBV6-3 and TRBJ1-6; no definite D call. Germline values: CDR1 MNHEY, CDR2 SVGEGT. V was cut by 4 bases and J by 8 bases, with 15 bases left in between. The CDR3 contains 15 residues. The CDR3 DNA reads TGTGCCAGCAGTTCCTGGGAAAAGAATTATTCACCCCTCCACTTT. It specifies CASSSWEKNYSPLHF.

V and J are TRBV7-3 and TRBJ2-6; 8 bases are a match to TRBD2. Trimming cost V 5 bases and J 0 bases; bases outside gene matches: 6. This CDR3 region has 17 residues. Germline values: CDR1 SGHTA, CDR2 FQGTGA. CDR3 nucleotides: TGTGCCAGCAGCCTCGGGACTAGGAGCTCTGGGGCCAACGTCCTGACTTTC. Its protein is CASSLGTRSSGANVLTF.

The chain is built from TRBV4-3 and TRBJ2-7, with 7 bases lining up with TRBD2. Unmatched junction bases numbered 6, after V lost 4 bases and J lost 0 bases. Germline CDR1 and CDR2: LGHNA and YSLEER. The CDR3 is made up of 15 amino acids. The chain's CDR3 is CASSPLGGSSYEQYF. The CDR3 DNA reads TGCGCCAGCAGCCCCCTAGGCGGGAGCTCCTACGAGCAGTACTTC.

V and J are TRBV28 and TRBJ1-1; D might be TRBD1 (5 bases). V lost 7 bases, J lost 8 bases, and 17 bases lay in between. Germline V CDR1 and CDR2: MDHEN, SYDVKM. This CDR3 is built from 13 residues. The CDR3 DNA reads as TGTGCCAGCACCTCCGGTAGGGGCATCGAAGCTTTCTTT. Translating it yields CASTSGRGIEAFF.

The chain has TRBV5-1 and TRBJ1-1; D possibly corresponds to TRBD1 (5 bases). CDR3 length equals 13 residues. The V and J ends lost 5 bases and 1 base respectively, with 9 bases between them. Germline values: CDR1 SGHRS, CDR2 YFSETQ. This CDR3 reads CASSTGENTEAFF. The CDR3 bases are TGCGCCAGCAGTACGGGGGAGAACACTGAAGCTTTCTTT.

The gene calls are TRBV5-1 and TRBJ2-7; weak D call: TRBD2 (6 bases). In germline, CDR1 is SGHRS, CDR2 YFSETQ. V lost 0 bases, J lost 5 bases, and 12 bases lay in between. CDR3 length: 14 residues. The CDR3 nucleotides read TGCGCCAGCAGCTTGGTTGGAGGGTCGGACGAGCAGTACTTC. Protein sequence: CASSLVGGSDEQYF.

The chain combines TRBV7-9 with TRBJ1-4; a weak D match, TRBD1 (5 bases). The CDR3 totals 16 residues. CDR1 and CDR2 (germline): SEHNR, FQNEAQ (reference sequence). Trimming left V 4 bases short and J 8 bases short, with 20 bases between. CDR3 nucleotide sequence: TGTGCCAGCAGCTCCCAAACTGGGAGGGGTGGCGAAAAACTGTTTTTT. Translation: CASSSQTGRGGEKLFF.

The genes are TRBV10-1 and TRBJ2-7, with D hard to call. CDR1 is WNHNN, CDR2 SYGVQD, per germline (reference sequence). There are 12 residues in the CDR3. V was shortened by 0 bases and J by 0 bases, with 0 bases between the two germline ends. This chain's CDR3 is CASSESSYEQYF. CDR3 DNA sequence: TGCGCCAGCAGTGAGTCCTCCTACGAGCAGTACTTC.

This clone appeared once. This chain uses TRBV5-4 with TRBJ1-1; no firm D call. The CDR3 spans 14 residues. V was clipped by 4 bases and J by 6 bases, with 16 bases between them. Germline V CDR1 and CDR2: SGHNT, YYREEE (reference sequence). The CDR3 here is CASSLRRAGSEAFF. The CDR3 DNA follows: TGTGCCAGCAGCCTACGGAGGGCGGGATCTGAAGCTTTCTTT. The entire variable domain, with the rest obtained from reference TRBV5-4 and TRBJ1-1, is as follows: ETGVTQSPTHLIKTRGQQVTLRCSSQSGHNTVSWYQQALGQGPQFIFQYYREEENGRGNFPPRFSGLQFPNYSSELNVNALELDDSALYLCASSLRRAGSEAFFGQGTRLTVV.

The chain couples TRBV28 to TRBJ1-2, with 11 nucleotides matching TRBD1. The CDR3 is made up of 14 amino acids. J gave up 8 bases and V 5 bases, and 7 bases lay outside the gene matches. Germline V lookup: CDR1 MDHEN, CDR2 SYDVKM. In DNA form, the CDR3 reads TGTGCCAGCAGTACAACGGGACAGGGGGAGGGCTACACCTTC. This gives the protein CASSTTGQGEGYTF.

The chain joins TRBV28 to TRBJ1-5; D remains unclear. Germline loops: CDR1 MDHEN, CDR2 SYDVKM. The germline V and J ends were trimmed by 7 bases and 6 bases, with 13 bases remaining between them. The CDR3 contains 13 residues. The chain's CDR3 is CASTVGFAQPQHF. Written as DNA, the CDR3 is TGTGCCAGCACTGTGGGTTTTGCTCAGCCCCAGCATTTT.